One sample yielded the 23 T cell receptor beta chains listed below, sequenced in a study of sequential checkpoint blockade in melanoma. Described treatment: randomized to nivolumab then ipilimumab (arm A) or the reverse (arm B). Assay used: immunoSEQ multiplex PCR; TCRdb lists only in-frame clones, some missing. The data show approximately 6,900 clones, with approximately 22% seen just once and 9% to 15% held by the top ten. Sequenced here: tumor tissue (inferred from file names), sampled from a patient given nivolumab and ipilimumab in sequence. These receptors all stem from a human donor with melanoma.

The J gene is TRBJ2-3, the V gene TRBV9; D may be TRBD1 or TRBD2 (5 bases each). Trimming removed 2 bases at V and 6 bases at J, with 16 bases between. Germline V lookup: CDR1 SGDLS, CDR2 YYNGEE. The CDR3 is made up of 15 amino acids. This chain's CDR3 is CASSVRGPRSDTQYF. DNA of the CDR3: TGTGCCAGCAGCGTTCGGGGCCCCAGATCGGATACGCAGTATTTT.

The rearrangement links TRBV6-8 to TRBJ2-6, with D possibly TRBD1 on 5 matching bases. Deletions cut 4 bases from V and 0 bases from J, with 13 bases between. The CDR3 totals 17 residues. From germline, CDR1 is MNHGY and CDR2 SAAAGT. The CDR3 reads CASSSQQGTSGANVLTF. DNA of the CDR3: TGTGCCAGCAGTTCCCAGCAGGGAACCTCTGGGGCCAACGTCCTGACTTTC.

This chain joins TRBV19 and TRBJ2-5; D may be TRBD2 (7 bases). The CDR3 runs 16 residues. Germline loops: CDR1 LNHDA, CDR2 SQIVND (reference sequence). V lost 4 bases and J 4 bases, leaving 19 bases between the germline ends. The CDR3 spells CASSSPFAGAGETQYF. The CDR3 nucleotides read TGTGCCAGTAGTAGCCCCTTCGCGGGGGCCGGAGAGACCCAGTACTTC.

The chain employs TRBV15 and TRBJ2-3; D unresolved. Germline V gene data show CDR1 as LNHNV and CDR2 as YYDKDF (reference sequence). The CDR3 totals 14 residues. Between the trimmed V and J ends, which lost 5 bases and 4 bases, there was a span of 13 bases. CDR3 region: CATSPRQNADTQYF. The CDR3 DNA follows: TGTGCCACCAGCCCCCGACAAAACGCAGATACGCAGTATTTT.

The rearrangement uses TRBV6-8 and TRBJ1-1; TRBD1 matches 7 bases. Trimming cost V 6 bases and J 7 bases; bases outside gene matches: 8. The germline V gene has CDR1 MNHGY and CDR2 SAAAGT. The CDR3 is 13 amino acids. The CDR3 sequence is CASRGDSSYEAFF. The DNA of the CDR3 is TGTGCCAGCAGAGGGGACAGTTCGTATGAAGCTTTCTTT.

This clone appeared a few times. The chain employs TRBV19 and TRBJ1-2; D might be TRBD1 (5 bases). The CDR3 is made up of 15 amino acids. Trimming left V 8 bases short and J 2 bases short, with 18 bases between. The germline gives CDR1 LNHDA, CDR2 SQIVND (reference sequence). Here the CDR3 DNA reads TGTGCCAGTTCATCCATGGGGGGGTACAACTATGGCTACACCTTC. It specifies CASSSMGGYNYGYTF.

DNA for the CDR3: TGTGCCAGCTCACCACCGACCCCGTCCCACAATGAGCAGTTCTTC. The encoded protein is CASSPPTPSHNEQFF. The chain is built from TRBV18 and TRBJ2-1; D is undetermined. This CDR3 comprises 15 residues. The V end was cut by 0 bases, the J end by 5 bases, with 11 bases between. Germline CDR1 KGHSH, CDR2 LQKENI.

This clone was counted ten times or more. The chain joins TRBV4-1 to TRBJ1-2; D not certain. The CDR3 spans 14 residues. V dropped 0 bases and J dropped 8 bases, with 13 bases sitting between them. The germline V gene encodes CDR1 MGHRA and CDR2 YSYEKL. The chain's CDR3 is CASSQEFGYEGYTF. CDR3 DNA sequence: TGCGCCAGCAGCCAAGAGTTCGGATACGAGGGCTACACCTTC.

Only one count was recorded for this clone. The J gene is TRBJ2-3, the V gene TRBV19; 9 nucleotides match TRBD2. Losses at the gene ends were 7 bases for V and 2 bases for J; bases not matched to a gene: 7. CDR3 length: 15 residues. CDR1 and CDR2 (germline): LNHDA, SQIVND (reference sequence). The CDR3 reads CASKRGAFFTDTQYF. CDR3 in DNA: TGTGCCAGTAAGCGGGGGGCCTTTTTCACAGATACGCAGTATTTT.

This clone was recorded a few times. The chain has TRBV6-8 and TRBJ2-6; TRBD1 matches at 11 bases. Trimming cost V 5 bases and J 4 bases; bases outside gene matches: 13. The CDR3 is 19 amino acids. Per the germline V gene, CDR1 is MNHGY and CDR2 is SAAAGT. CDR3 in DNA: TGTGCCAGCAGTATCTGGACAGGGGGCGCAACGTGGGGGGCCAACGTCCTGACTTTC. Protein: CASSIWTGGATWGANVLTF.

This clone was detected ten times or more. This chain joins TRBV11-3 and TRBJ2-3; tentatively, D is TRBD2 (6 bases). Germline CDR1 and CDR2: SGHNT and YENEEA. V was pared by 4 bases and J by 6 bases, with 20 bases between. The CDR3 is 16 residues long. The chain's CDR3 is CASSSDPSTGADTQYF. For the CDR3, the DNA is TGTGCCAGCAGCTCAGACCCCTCGACGGGAGCCGATACGCAGTATTTT.

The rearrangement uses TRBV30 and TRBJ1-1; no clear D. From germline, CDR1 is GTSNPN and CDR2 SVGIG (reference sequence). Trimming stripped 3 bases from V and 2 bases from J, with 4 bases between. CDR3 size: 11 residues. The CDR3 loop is CAWRHNTEAFF. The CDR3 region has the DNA TGTGCCTGGAGGCATAACACTGAAGCTTTCTTT.

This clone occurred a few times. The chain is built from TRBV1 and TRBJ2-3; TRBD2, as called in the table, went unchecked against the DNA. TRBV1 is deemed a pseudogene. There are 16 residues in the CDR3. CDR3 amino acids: CASSQDKGGGLDTQYF. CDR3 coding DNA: TGCGCCAGCAGCCAGGACAAGGGCGGGGGACTAGATACGCAGTATTTT.

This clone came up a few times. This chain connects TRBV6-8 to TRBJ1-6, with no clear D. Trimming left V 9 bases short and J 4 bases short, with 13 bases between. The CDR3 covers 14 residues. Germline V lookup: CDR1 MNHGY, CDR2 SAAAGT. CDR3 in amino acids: CASLGGMYNSPLHF. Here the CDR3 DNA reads TGTGCCAGTCTCGGCGGAATGTATAATTCACCCCTCCACTTT.

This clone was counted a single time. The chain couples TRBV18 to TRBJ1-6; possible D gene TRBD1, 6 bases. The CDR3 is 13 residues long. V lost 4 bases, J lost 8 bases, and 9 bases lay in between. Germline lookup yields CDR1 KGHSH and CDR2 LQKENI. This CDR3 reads CASSQGQHSPLHF. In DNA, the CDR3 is TGTGCCAGCTCACAGGGACAACATTCACCCCTCCACTTT. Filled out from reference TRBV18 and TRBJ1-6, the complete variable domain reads NAGVMQNPRHLVRRRGQEARLRCSPMKGHSHVYWYRQLPEEGLKFMVYLQKENIIDESGMPKERFSAEFPKEGPSILRIQQVVRGDSAAYFCASSQGQHSPLHFGNGTRLTVT.

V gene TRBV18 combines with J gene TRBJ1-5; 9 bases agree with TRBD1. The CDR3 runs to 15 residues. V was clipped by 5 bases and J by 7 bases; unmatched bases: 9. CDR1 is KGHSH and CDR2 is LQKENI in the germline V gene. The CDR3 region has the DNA TGTGCCAGCTCAGACAACACAGGGGGCGGGCAGCCCCAGCATTTT. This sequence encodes CASSDNTGGGQPQHF.

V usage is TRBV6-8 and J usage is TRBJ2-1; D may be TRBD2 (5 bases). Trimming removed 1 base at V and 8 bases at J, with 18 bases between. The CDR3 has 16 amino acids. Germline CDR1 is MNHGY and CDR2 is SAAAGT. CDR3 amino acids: CASSYFSDKIADEQFF. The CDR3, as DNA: TGTGCCAGCAGTTACTTTAGCGACAAGATCGCGGATGAGCAGTTCTTC.

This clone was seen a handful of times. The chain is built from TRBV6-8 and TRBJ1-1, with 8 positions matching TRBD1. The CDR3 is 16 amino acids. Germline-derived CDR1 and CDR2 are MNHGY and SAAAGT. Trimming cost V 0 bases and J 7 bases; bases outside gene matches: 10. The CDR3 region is CASSYSIGQGHFEAFF. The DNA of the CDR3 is TGTGCCAGCAGTTACTCGATAGGACAGGGACATTTTGAAGCTTTCTTT.

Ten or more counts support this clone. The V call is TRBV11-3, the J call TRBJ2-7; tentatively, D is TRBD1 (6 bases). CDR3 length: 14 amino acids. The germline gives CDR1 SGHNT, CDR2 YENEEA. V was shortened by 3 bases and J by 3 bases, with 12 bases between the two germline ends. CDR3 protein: CASSLVQGYYEQYF. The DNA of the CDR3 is TGTGCCAGCAGCTTGGTACAGGGTTACTACGAGCAGTACTTC. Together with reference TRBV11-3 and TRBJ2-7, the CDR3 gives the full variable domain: EAGVVQSPRYKIIEKKQPVAFWCNPISGHNTLYWYLQNLGQGPELLIRYENEEAVDDSQLPKDRFSAERLKGVDSTLKIQPAELGDSAVYLCASSLVQGYYEQYFGPGTRLTVT.

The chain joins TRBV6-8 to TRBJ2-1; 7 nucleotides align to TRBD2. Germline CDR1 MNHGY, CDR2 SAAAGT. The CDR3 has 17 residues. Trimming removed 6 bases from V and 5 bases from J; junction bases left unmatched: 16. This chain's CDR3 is CASSNPRSAGVNNEQFF. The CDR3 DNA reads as TGTGCCAGCAGCAATCCTCGGTCGGCGGGGGTAAACAATGAGCAGTTCTTC.

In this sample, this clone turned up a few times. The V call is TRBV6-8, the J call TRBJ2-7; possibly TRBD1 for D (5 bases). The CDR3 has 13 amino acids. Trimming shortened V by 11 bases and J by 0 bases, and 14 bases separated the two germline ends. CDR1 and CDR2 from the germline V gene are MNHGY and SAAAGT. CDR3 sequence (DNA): TGTGCCCTCCTGGACAAAAACTCCTACGAGCAGTACTTC. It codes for CALLDKNSYEQYF.

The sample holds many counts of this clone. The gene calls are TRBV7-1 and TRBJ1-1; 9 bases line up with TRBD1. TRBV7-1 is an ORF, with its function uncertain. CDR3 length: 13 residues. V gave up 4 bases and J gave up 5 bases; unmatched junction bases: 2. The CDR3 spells CASSLGQGTEAFF. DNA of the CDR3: TGTGCCAGCAGCTTAGGACAGGGGACTGAAGCTTTCTTT.

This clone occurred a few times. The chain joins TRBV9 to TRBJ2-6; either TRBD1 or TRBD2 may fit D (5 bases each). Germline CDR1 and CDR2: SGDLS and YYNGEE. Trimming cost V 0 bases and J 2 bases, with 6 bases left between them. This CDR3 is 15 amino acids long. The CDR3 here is CASSVGGAGANVLTF. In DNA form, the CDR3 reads TGTGCCAGCAGCGTAGGAGGGGCTGGGGCCAACGTCCTGACTTTC.